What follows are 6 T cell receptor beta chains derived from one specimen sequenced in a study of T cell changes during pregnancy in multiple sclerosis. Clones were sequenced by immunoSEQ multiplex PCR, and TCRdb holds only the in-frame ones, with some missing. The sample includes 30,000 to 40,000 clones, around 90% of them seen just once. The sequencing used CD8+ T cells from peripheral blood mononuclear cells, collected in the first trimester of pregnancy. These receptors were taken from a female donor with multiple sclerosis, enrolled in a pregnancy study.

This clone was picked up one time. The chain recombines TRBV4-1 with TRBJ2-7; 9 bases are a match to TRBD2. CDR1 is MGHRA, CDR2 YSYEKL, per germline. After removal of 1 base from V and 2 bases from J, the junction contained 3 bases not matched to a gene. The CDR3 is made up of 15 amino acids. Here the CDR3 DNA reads TGCGCCAGCAGCCAAGGGGCTAGCGGGACCTACGAGCAGTACTTC. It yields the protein CASSQGASGTYEQYF.

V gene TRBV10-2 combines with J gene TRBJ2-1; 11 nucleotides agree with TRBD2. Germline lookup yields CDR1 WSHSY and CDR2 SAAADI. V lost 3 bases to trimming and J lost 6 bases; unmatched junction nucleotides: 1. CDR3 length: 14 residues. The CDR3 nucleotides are TGCGCCAGCAGTGAAACTAGCGGGGGCAATGAGCAGTTCTTC. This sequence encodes CASSETSGGNEQFF.

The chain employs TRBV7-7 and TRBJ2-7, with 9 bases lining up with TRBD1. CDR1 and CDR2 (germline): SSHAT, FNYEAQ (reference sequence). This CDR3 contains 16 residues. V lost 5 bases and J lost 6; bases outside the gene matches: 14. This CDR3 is CASSPKPGQGMGEQYF. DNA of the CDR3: TGTGCCAGCAGCCCTAAACCGGGACAGGGTATGGGCGAGCAGTACTTC.

CDR3 in amino acids: CASSLSVLWLAERGVREQYF. The CDR3, as DNA: TGTGCCAGCAGTTTATCGGTCTTATGGCTAGCGGAGCGAGGGGTGAGGGAGCAGTACTTC. V and J are TRBV27 and TRBJ2-7, with TRBD2 identical over 7 bases. This CDR3 has 20 amino acids. Germline lookup yields CDR1 MNHEY and CDR2 SMNVEV (reference sequence). V lost 0 bases to trimming and J lost 7 bases; unmatched junction nucleotides: 24.

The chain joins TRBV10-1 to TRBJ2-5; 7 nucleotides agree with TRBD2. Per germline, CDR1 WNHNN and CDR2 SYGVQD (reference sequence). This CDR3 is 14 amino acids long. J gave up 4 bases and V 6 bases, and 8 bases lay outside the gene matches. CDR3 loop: CASSLGGSGETQYF. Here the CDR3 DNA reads TGCGCCAGCAGCCTGGGCGGGAGCGGAGAGACCCAGTACTTC.

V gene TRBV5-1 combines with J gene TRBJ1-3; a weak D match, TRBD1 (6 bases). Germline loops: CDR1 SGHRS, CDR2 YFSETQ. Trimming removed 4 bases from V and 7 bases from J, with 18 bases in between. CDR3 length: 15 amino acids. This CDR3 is CASSATGHTGNTIYF. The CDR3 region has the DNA TGCGCCAGCAGCGCCACAGGGCATACCGGGAACACCATATATTTT.